Listed below are T cell receptor beta chains from one sample, sequenced in a study of response to subunit inactivated influenza vaccine. TCRdb processed the RT-PCR reads anew with MiXCR; each CDR3 protein has one entry. Among about 700,000 distinct CDR3 sequences listed, about 14% were seen once. The starting material was PBMCs from blood, obtained roughly 15 days before vaccination. The receptors stem from a man in his forties or fifties who received an inactivated influenza vaccine. CDR3s include the opening cysteine and the closing phenylalanine or tryptophan. D genes are given only for firm matches. Size tells how often a clone was seen (once, few, many) or the class of an expanded clone, and some rows leave it out.

j_call: TRBJ2-5
d_call: NA
v_call: TRBV6-1
clone_size: NA
cdr3_aa: CASSRASKRETQYF
cdr3_nt: TGTGCCAGCAGCCGCGCCTCGAAACGGGAGACCCAGTACTTC

j_call: TRBJ1-4
d_call: NA
v_call: TRBV4-1
clone_size: many
cdr3_aa: CASSLGVRGKGNEKLFF
cdr3_nt: TGCGCCAGCAGCCTTGGGGTTAGGGGCAAGGGTAATGAAAAACTGTTTTTT

j_call: TRBJ2-7
d_call: TRBD1
v_call: TRBV9
clone_size: NA
cdr3_aa: CASSVGQGVEQYF
cdr3_nt: TGTGCCAGCAGCGTAGGACAGGGGGTCGAGCAGTACTTC

j_call: TRBJ2-2
d_call: NA
v_call: TRBV2
clone_size: NA
cdr3_aa: CASSEQGTYTGELFF
cdr3_nt: TGTGCCAGCAGTGAACAGGGGACGTACACCGGGGAGCTGTTTTTT

j_call: TRBJ2-5
d_call: NA
v_call: TRBV12-3/TRBV12-4
clone_size: NA
cdr3_aa: CASRVEGTFQETQYF
cdr3_nt: TGTGCCAGCAGGGTGGAGGGAACGTTTCAAGAGACCCAGTACTTC

j_call: TRBJ2-7
d_call: TRBD2
v_call: TRBV7-9
clone_size: NA
cdr3_aa: CASSLASAGGLYEQYF
cdr3_nt: TGTGCCAGCAGCTTAGCGTCGGCGGGGGGGCTCTACGAGCAGTACTTC

j_call: TRBJ2-5
d_call: TRBD2
v_call: TRBV19
clone_size: NA
cdr3_aa: CASSAAGGRRGETQYF
cdr3_nt: TGTGCCAGTAGTGCCGCCGGCGGGAGGAGAGGGGAGACCCAGTACTTC

j_call: TRBJ2-3
d_call: TRBD2
v_call: TRBV20-1
clone_size: NA
cdr3_aa: CSARALAGFTDTQYF
cdr3_nt: TGCAGTGCTAGGGCACTAGCGGGATTCACAGATACGCAGTATTTT

j_call: TRBJ2-7
d_call: TRBD2
v_call: TRBV20-1
clone_size: few
cdr3_aa: CSVQRESEQYF
cdr3_nt: TGCAGTGTACAGCGGGAGTCCGAGCAGTACTTC

j_call: TRBJ2-1
d_call: TRBD1
v_call: TRBV29-1
clone_size: few
cdr3_aa: CSAAPGQYNEQFF
cdr3_nt: TGCAGCGCAGCACCGGGACAGTACAATGAGCAGTTCTTC

j_call: TRBJ1-2
d_call: NA
v_call: TRBV30
clone_size: NA
cdr3_aa: CAWSQQYGYTF
cdr3_nt: TGTGCCTGGAGCCAGCAGTATGGCTACACCTTC

j_call: TRBJ2-2
d_call: NA
v_call: TRBV6-2/TRBV6-3
clone_size: NA
cdr3_aa: CASSYSGFTGELFF
cdr3_nt: TGTGCCAGCAGTTACTCAGGATTCACCGGGGAGCTGTTTTTT

j_call: TRBJ1-2
d_call: NA
v_call: TRBV5-1
clone_size: NA
cdr3_aa: CASSLSRDNYGYTF
cdr3_nt: TGCGCCAGCAGCTTGTCCAGGGATAACTATGGCTACACCTTC

j_call: TRBJ2-7
d_call: NA
v_call: TRBV7-2
clone_size: few
cdr3_aa: CASSLTYSSTVSYEQYF
cdr3_nt: TGTGCCAGCAGCTTAACTTATTCATCGACAGTCTCCTACGAGCAGTACTTC

j_call: TRBJ2-7
d_call: TRBD2
v_call: TRBV6-1
clone_size: NA
cdr3_aa: CASQIAGGSYEQYF
cdr3_nt: TGTGCCAGCCAGATAGCGGGGGGCTCCTACGAGCAGTACTTC

j_call: TRBJ2-1
d_call: TRBD1
v_call: TRBV7-8
clone_size: NA
cdr3_aa: CASTAGWDRDNEQFF
cdr3_nt: TGTGCCAGCACCGCGGGATGGGACAGGGACAATGAGCAGTTCTTC

j_call: TRBJ2-3
d_call: NA
v_call: TRBV2
clone_size: NA
cdr3_aa: CASRQDQADTQYF
cdr3_nt: TGTGCCAGCAGACAAGACCAGGCAGATACGCAGTATTTT

j_call: TRBJ2-7
d_call: NA
v_call: TRBV7-2
clone_size: NA
cdr3_aa: CASSLTGSSSYEQYF
cdr3_nt: TGTGCCAGCAGCTTAACAGGTTCGAGCTCCTACGAGCAGTACTTC

j_call: TRBJ2-5
d_call: NA
v_call: TRBV5-1
clone_size: NA
cdr3_aa: CASSLMVGARETQYF
cdr3_nt: TGCGCCAGCAGCTTGATGGTAGGGGCTCGGGAGACCCAGTACTTC

j_call: TRBJ2-2
d_call: NA
v_call: TRBV9
clone_size: few
cdr3_aa: CASQQRANTGELFF
cdr3_nt: TGTGCCAGCCAACAGAGAGCGAACACCGGGGAGCTGTTTTTT

j_call: TRBJ2-7
d_call: TRBD2
v_call: TRBV27
clone_size: few
cdr3_aa: CASSSTTSGGYEQYF
cdr3_nt: TGTGCCAGCAGTTCCACGACTAGCGGGGGGTACGAGCAGTACTTC

j_call: TRBJ2-3
d_call: NA
v_call: TRBV29-1
clone_size: many
cdr3_aa: CSAHRGADTQYF
cdr3_nt: TGCAGCGCTCATAGGGGGGCAGATACGCAGTATTTT

j_call: TRBJ2-7
d_call: NA
v_call: TRBV16
clone_size: NA
cdr3_aa: CASSQSGIAYEQYF
cdr3_nt: TGTGCCAGCAGCCAATCAGGCATAGCCTACGAGCAGTACTTC

j_call: TRBJ2-3
d_call: NA
v_call: TRBV28
clone_size: NA
cdr3_aa: CATGGLGDTQYF
cdr3_nt: TGTGCCACCGGCGGACTTGGAGATACGCAGTATTTT

j_call: TRBJ2-3
d_call: TRBD2
v_call: TRBV2
clone_size: NA
cdr3_aa: CACCPPSGLAITDTQYF
cdr3_nt: TGTGCCTGCTGCCCGCCCTCGGGACTAGCCATCACAGATACGCAGTATTTT

j_call: TRBJ2-7
d_call: NA
v_call: TRBV7-9
clone_size: NA
cdr3_aa: CASGLVPGPPYEQYF
cdr3_nt: TGTGCCAGCGGCTTAGTACCGGGACCACCCTACGAGCAGTACTTC

j_call: TRBJ2-1
d_call: TRBD2
v_call: TRBV10-3
clone_size: few
cdr3_aa: CAISSAGVDEQFF
cdr3_nt: TGTGCCATCAGTTCAGCGGGGGTGGATGAGCAGTTCTTC

j_call: TRBJ1-2
d_call: NA
v_call: TRBV5-1
clone_size: NA
cdr3_aa: CASSLSPGVDYGYTF
cdr3_nt: TGCGCCAGCAGCTTGAGTCCAGGAGTCGACTATGGCTACACCTTC

j_call: TRBJ1-6
d_call: NA
v_call: TRBV20-1
clone_size: NA
cdr3_aa: CSARSLLPNSPLHF
cdr3_nt: TGCAGTGCCCGGAGTCTATTGCCCAATTCACCCCTCCACTTT

j_call: TRBJ1-1
d_call: NA
v_call: TRBV20-1
clone_size: NA
cdr3_aa: CSARGRTEAFF
cdr3_nt: TGCAGTGCTAGAGGGAGGACTGAAGCTTTCTTT

j_call: TRBJ1-5
d_call: TRBD1
v_call: TRBV4-1
clone_size: few
cdr3_aa: CASSRKWDSQTGGNQPQHF
cdr3_nt: TGCGCCAGCAGCCGGAAATGGGACAGCCAAACGGGAGGCAATCAGCCCCAGCATTTT

j_call: TRBJ1-3
d_call: NA
v_call: TRBV7-9
clone_size: NA
cdr3_aa: CASSFTGTGNTIYF
cdr3_nt: TGTGCCAGCAGCTTCACAGGGACTGGAAACACCATATATTTT

j_call: TRBJ2-1
d_call: TRBD2
v_call: TRBV29-1
clone_size: NA
cdr3_aa: CSVTRGGRDYNEQFF
cdr3_nt: TGCAGCGTCACGCGGGGCGGGAGGGACTACAATGAGCAGTTCTTC

j_call: TRBJ2-2
d_call: NA
v_call: TRBV30
clone_size: few
cdr3_aa: CAWGGDGELFF
cdr3_nt: TGTGCCTGGGGAGGGGACGGGGAGCTGTTTTTT

j_call: TRBJ1-2
d_call: NA
v_call: TRBV7-9
clone_size: few
cdr3_aa: CASSLGTRPNYGYTF
cdr3_nt: TGTGCCAGCAGCTTAGGGACACGCCCTAACTATGGCTACACCTTC

j_call: TRBJ2-1
d_call: NA
v_call: TRBV20-1
clone_size: many
cdr3_aa: CSATPPPGSYNEQFF
cdr3_nt: TGCAGTGCTACCCCCCCTCCAGGTTCATACAATGAGCAGTTCTTC

j_call: TRBJ1-5
d_call: NA
v_call: TRBV29-1
clone_size: few
cdr3_aa: CSASGQYSNQPQHF
cdr3_nt: TGCAGCGCCAGCGGACAGTATAGCAATCAGCCCCAGCATTTT

j_call: TRBJ2-1
d_call: TRBD1
v_call: TRBV5-4
clone_size: NA
cdr3_aa: CASSLGVRGQDEQFF
cdr3_nt: TGTGCCAGCAGCTTGGGGGTCAGGGGGCAGGATGAGCAGTTCTTC

j_call: TRBJ1-1
d_call: NA
v_call: TRBV11-2
clone_size: few
cdr3_aa: CASTEALTEAFF
cdr3_nt: TGTGCCAGCACCGAAGCACTCACTGAAGCTTTCTTT

j_call: TRBJ2-7
d_call: NA
v_call: TRBV7-9
clone_size: few
cdr3_aa: CASSLGSAGQYF
cdr3_nt: TGTGCCAGCAGTCTAGGGTCGGCGGGGCAGTACTTC

j_call: TRBJ2-2
d_call: NA
v_call: TRBV7-6
clone_size: NA
cdr3_aa: CASSLAGQTPGELFF
cdr3_nt: TGTGCCAGCAGCTTAGCGGGACAAACCCCCGGGGAGCTGTTTTTT

j_call: TRBJ2-5
d_call: NA
v_call: TRBV4-2
clone_size: few
cdr3_aa: CASSQESQETQYF
cdr3_nt: TGTGCCAGCAGCCAAGAATCCCAAGAGACCCAGTACTTC

j_call: TRBJ2-3
d_call: TRBD1
v_call: TRBV18
clone_size: few
cdr3_aa: CASNTGAADTQYF
cdr3_nt: TGTGCCAGTAATACAGGGGCGGCAGATACGCAGTATTTT

j_call: TRBJ2-3
d_call: NA
v_call: TRBV6-4
clone_size: many
cdr3_aa: CASRDSGSNTDTQYF
cdr3_nt: TGTGCCAGCAGGGATAGCGGCTCTAACACAGATACGCAGTATTTT

j_call: TRBJ2-7
d_call: NA
v_call: TRBV12-3/TRBV12-4
clone_size: NA
cdr3_aa: CASSLAGRMYEQYF
cdr3_nt: TGTGCCAGCAGTTTGGCAGGGCGCATGTACGAGCAGTACTTC

j_call: TRBJ1-5
d_call: NA
v_call: TRBV7-2
clone_size: few
cdr3_aa: CASGLDGTNQPQHF
cdr3_nt: TGTGCCAGCGGACTAGACGGTACCAATCAGCCCCAGCATTTT

j_call: TRBJ2-7
d_call: NA
v_call: TRBV2
clone_size: few
cdr3_aa: CASRPDYYEQYF
cdr3_nt: TGTGCCAGCAGACCGGACTACTACGAGCAGTACTTC

j_call: TRBJ2-5
d_call: NA
v_call: TRBV4-1
clone_size: NA
cdr3_aa: CASSQDRSAQGETQYF
cdr3_nt: TGCGCCAGCAGCCAAGATCGATCAGCCCAGGGGGAGACCCAGTACTTC

j_call: TRBJ1-2
d_call: NA
v_call: TRBV7-2
clone_size: NA
cdr3_aa: CASSLWQTNYGYTF
cdr3_nt: TGTGCCAGCAGCCTTTGGCAGACTAACTATGGCTACACCTTC

j_call: TRBJ2-1
d_call: TRBD2
v_call: TRBV20-1
clone_size: many
cdr3_aa: CSAGNPGTSGYNEQFF
cdr3_nt: TGCAGTGCTGGGAACCCCGGGACTAGCGGATACAATGAGCAGTTCTTC

j_call: TRBJ2-7
d_call: NA
v_call: TRBV6-1
clone_size: NA
cdr3_aa: CARARPPSYEQYF
cdr3_nt: TGTGCCCGGGCGAGGCCTCCCTCCTACGAGCAGTACTTC

j_call: TRBJ1-2
d_call: TRBD1
v_call: TRBV18
clone_size: NA
cdr3_aa: CASSPGTVGGGYTF
cdr3_nt: TGTGCCAGCTCACCCGGGACAGTCGGAGGTGGCTACACCTTC

j_call: TRBJ2-7
d_call: NA
v_call: TRBV7-2
clone_size: few
cdr3_aa: CASSFTSPHEQYF
cdr3_nt: TGTGCCAGCAGCTTTACGTCACCCCACGAGCAGTACTTC